The T cell receptor (beta chain) described here comes from a study of metastatic and nonmetastatic thyroid tumors. In the study overall: From malignant and benign thyroid patients, repertoires in blood and in tumor or nodule tissue were compared. Study results and caveats: In both blood and tumor samples, TCR beta diversity was reported significantly higher for malignant than benign nodules.

This clone came up many times. Its antigen is unknown. No treatment had been given to any patient before thyroid surgery. The CDR3 sequence is 15 residues long. Germline CDR1 reads GTSNPN; CDR2 reads SVGIG (reference sequence). V lost 2 bases and J 3 bases, leaving 15 bases between the germline ends. Per the study methods: Between-group CDR3 differences, defined by clinicopathological status, yielded a distant-metastasis classifier for papillary thyroid cancer. TCRdb reanalyzed the PCR reads via MiXCR. The V and J calls, along with clone size, are taken from TCRdb and not from the paper's own processing. The repertoire holds 13,000 or so clones, around a quarter seen once, with 55% to 75% in the top ten.

The material sequenced was blood. The chain employs TRBV30 and TRBJ2-3; maybe TRBD2 (6 bases). The clonotype was recovered from a male donor with papillary thyroid cancer or a benign thyroid nodule (not recorded which). Some clones in this sample may be carry-over from other donors' samples. CDR3 in DNA: TGTGCCTGGAGTAGTCGGGACTCCTTTACAGATACGCAGTATTTT. This gives the protein CAWSSRDSFTDTQYF.